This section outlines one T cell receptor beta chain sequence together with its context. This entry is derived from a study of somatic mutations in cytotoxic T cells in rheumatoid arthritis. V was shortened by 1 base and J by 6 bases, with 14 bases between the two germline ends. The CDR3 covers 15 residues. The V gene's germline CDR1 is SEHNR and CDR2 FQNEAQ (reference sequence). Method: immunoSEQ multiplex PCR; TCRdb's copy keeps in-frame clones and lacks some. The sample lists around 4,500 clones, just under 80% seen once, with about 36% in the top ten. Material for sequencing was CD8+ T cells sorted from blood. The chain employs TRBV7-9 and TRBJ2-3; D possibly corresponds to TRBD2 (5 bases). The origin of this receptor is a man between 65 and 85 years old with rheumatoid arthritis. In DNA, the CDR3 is TGTGCCAGCAGCTTAGGTTCTAGCTTTGGGGATACGCAGTATTTT. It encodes CASSLGSSFGDTQYF.